The sample holds a few counts of the clone carrying this T cell receptor (beta chain). Its specificity is unknown. Time point here: week 47, end of study. The content of each vaccine dose was 300 ug of mutant IDH1 20-mer peptide, and topical imiquimod accompanied it. Every donor had a new WHO grade 3 or 4 astrocytoma that was IDH1-mutant, with loss of nuclear ATRX. This sample stems from a study of a mutant IDH1 vaccine in newly diagnosed glioma. On the study more broadly: Patients received vaccination from 4-6 weeks after radiotherapy alone, or with temozolomide cycles. Visit V12 was conducted at week 35 as the safety follow-up. Visit V13 came later, at week 47.

Sequencing used immunoSEQ multiplex PCR; TCRdb keeps in-frame clones, though not all of them. The sample yields roughly 32,000 clones, roughly 89% seen once. There are 15 residues in the CDR3. The V gene's germline CDR1 is ENHRY and CDR2 SYGVKD. The V and J ends lost 4 bases and 0 bases, in that order; junction bases with no gene match: 3. V is TRBV10-3 and J is TRBJ1-5; 7 bases fit TRBD1. The source was PBMCs, collected from a glioma patient whose treatment included an IDH1 peptide vaccine. The clonotype originates from a man aged 40-49 years with glioma. CDR3 DNA sequence: TGTGCCATCAGTGGGGACAGTACTAGCAATCAGCCCCAGCATTTT. Translated, it gives CAISGDSTSNQPQHF.